Presented here are 22 T cell receptor beta chains from one specimen sequenced in a study of blood T cell repertoires in COVID-19 (dated by TCRdb to 2018 to 2020). The library was generated by the immunoSEQ multiplex PCR assay. The immuneACCESS repertoire file appears here via TCRdb, limited to in-frame rearrangements. These files lack a portion of the clones; in checked studies, under half of the deficit traces to unresolved V genes, and the cause of the others is not known. The sample has some 31,000 clones on record, about 91% of them singletons. Around 9.6% of the sample is held by the ten biggest clonotypes. The sample consisted of peripheral blood. The source of these receptors is a human donor with active COVID-19. The donor label of this sample is uncertain.

The chain links TRBV19 to TRBJ2-2; TRBD2 matches at 12 bases. Germline V CDR1 and CDR2: LNHDA, SQIVND (reference sequence). Unmatched junction bases numbered 12, after V lost 2 bases and J lost 5 bases. The CDR3 totals 19 residues. CDR3 region: CASSITALAGGPRTGELFF. DNA of the CDR3: TGTGCCAGTAGTATAACGGCGCTAGCGGGAGGGCCGCGGACCGGGGAGCTGTTTTTT.

The chain carries TRBV7-8 and TRBJ2-7; 8 nucleotides match TRBD2. Trimming removed 1 base from V and 1 base from J; junction bases left unmatched: 6. Germline values: CDR1 SGHVS, CDR2 FQNEAQ. This CDR3 is 16 amino acids long. CDR3 in amino acids: CASSLVGLAGSYEQYF. The CDR3 coding sequence is TGTGCCAGCAGCTTAGTAGGGCTAGCGGGTTCCTACGAGCAGTACTTC.

The rearrangement joins TRBV25-1 to TRBJ2-5; D is possibly TRBD2 (6 bases). The ends were cut back, 5 bases at V and 3 bases at J, with 16 bases in the middle. The CDR3 is 15 amino acids. Germline CDR1 is MGHDK and CDR2 is SYGVNS. CDR3 residues: CASSPGRMNKETQYF. Written as DNA, the CDR3 is TGTGCCAGCAGTCCCGGGAGAATGAATAAAGAGACCCAGTACTTC.

V is TRBV5-5 and J is TRBJ1-5; perhaps TRBD1 as D (6 bases). This CDR3 is built from 12 residues. Trimming pared 1 base from V and 14 bases from J, leaving 13 bases between. Per the germline V gene, CDR1 is SGHKS and CDR2 is YYEKEE (reference sequence). CDR3 nucleotides: TGTGCCAGCAGCTTGAGGGACACCCCGGAGCATTTT. It specifies CASSLRDTPEHF.

The rearrangement links TRBV10-1 to TRBJ2-7, with 8 positions matching TRBD1. Germline CDR1 WNHNN, CDR2 SYGVQD (reference sequence). This CDR3 is built from 15 residues. Trimming removed 3 bases from V and 5 bases from J; junction bases left unmatched: 9. The CDR3 DNA sequence: TGCGCCAGCAGTGACCAGAAGGACAGGGTAGACGAGCAGTACTTC. Translation: CASSDQKDRVDEQYF.

J is TRBJ2-1 and V is TRBV24-1; 11 positions match TRBD2. The V segment lost 4 bases and the J segment 0 bases; nucleotides outside the gene matches: 7. Germline-derived CDR1 and CDR2 are KGHDR and SFDVKD. The CDR3 loop spans 18 amino acids. CDR3 amino acids: CATSDVAGGPGSYNEQFF. CDR3 coding DNA: TGTGCCACCAGTGACGTAGCGGGGGGGCCAGGCTCCTACAATGAGCAGTTCTTC.

The chain links TRBV2 to TRBJ2-7, with TRBD2 identical over 13 bases. V lost 3 bases, J lost 4 bases, and 0 bases stayed unmatched. This CDR3 region has 14 residues. Per the germline V gene, CDR1 is SNHLY and CDR2 is FYNNEI. CDR3 nucleotides: TGTGCCAGCAGTGAGGGACTAGCGGGATACGAGCAGTACTTC. Residues: CASSEGLAGYEQYF.

In its sample, this clone was seen once. The V and J genes are TRBV12-3 or TRBV12-4 and TRBJ1-5; 7 positions match TRBD1. Unmatched junction bases numbered 4, after V lost 5 bases and J lost 9 bases. CDR3 length equals 12 residues. CDR3 sequence reads: CASSRDRMPQHF. CDR3 DNA sequence: TGTGCCAGCAGTCGGGACAGAATGCCCCAGCATTTT.

The chain carries TRBV4-3 and TRBJ2-7; 8 nucleotides line up with TRBD1. CDR1 is LGHNA, CDR2 YSLEER, per germline. J lost 3 bases, V lost 2 bases, and 6 bases had no gene match. The CDR3 is 15 amino acids. The CDR3 here is CASSQTQGAIYEQYF. The CDR3 nucleotides are TGCGCCAGCAGCCAAACCCAGGGGGCCATCTACGAGCAGTACTTC.

V is TRBV5-1 and J is TRBJ2-6; maybe TRBD1 (5 bases). CDR1 and CDR2 from the germline V gene are SGHRS and YFSETQ. Trimming shortened V by 4 bases and J by 2 bases, and 10 bases separated the two germline ends. The CDR3 sequence is 15 residues long. The CDR3, as DNA: TGCGCCAGCAGCACTACAGGTGCTGGGGCCAACGTCCTGACTTTC. Amino acid sequence: CASSTTGAGANVLTF. The full variable domain, completed using reference TRBV5-1 and TRBJ2-6, is KAGVTQTPRYLIKTRGQQVTLSCSPISGHRSVSWYQQTPGQGLQFLFEYFSETQRNKGNFPGRFSGRQFSNSRSEMNVSTLELGDSALYLCASSTTGAGANVLTFGAGSRLTVL.

In DNA form, the CDR3 reads TGTGCCAGCAGCTTAGAACGGTTGAACACTGAAGCTTTCTTT. Protein: CASSLERLNTEAFF. This chain connects TRBV7-2 to TRBJ1-1; D gene ambiguous. This CDR3 contains 14 residues. Germline loops: CDR1 SGHTA, CDR2 FQGNSA. V lost 1 base and J lost 0, with 6 bases in between.

V and J are TRBV5-4 and TRBJ2-7; a weak D match, TRBD2 (5 bases). CDR1 and CDR2 (germline): SGHNT, YYREEE (reference sequence). This CDR3 comprises 15 residues. V was cut by 3 bases and J by 0 bases, with 13 bases left in between. CDR3: CASSSRTVPSYEQYF. Written as DNA, the CDR3 is TGTGCCAGCAGCTCCCGGACTGTACCCTCCTACGAGCAGTACTTC.

This clone is a singleton in its sample. The chain has TRBV7-9 and TRBJ1-1; a possible D gene is TRBD1 (6 bases). V was shortened by 8 bases and J by 0 bases, with 16 bases between the two germline ends. The CDR3 runs to 15 residues. Germline CDR1 SEHNR, CDR2 FQNEAQ (reference sequence). Written as DNA, the CDR3 is TGTGCCAGCGGACGGACAGCAAACGTGAACACTGAAGCTTTCTTT. Translating gives CASGRTANVNTEAFF.

The V call is TRBV28, the J call TRBJ2-5; 16 nucleotides agree with TRBD2. This CDR3 comprises 19 residues. Germline V gene sequence: CDR1 MDHEN, CDR2 SYDVKM. The junction had 12 bases not matched to a gene; V was cut back by 3 bases and J by 5 bases. The chain's CDR3 is CASSFPGTSGRAEGETQYF. The CDR3 bases are TGTGCCAGCAGTTTCCCCGGGACTAGCGGGAGGGCTGAGGGGGAGACCCAGTACTTC.

The V call is TRBV3-1 (or the pseudogene TRBV3-2), the J call TRBJ2-5, with D perhaps TRBD2 (5 bases). CDR1 and CDR2 from the germline V gene are LGHDT and YNNKEL (reference sequence). Deletions cut 4 bases from V and 4 bases from J, with 13 bases between. This CDR3 has 14 residues. CDR3 coding DNA: TGTGCCAGCAGCCTCGCGGGCGGTCTAGAGACCCAGTACTTC. Amino acids: CASSLAGGLETQYF.

The chain joins TRBV19 to TRBJ2-2, with 9 bases aligning to TRBD1. The V segment lost 6 bases and the J segment 3 bases; nucleotides outside the gene matches: 5. Germline V CDR1 and CDR2: LNHDA, SQIVND (reference sequence). CDR3 length equals 15 residues. The CDR3 DNA is TGTGCCAGTAGCGGACAGGGGCAGGACACCGGGGAGCTGTTTTTT. This gives the protein CASSGQGQDTGELFF.

The chain carries TRBV28 and TRBJ1-1; D call uncertain. The CDR3 covers 14 residues. Germline-derived CDR1 and CDR2 are MDHEN and SYDVKM. Deletions cut 1 base from V and 4 bases from J, with 10 bases between. The CDR3 loop reads CASSLSGSGTEAFF. DNA of the CDR3: TGTGCCAGCAGTTTATCCGGGTCCGGCACTGAAGCTTTCTTT.

The chain carries TRBV18 and TRBJ2-1; TRBD2 agrees at 10 bases. Germline trimming cut 1 base from V and 0 bases from J; bases unmatched to any gene: 6. The CDR3 length is 18 residues. The germline gives CDR1 KGHSH, CDR2 LQKENI. CDR3: CASSPLAGGSSSYNEQFF. The DNA of the CDR3 is TGTGCCAGCTCACCACTAGCGGGGGGTTCGAGCTCCTACAATGAGCAGTTCTTC.

This sequence joins TRBV10-2 and TRBJ2-5; 9 bases fit TRBD2. The CDR3 is made up of 14 amino acids. The ends lost 5 bases at V and 5 bases at J; junction bases unmatched: 6. Germline CDR1 and CDR2: WSHSY and SAAADI. CDR3 in amino acids: CASSWAGGPETQYF. The CDR3 bases are TGCGCCAGCAGTTGGGCGGGGGGGCCTGAGACCCAGTACTTC.

The chain has TRBV18 and TRBJ1-1; D ambiguous. The CDR3 extends over 13 amino acids. Germline CDR1 reads KGHSH; CDR2 reads LQKENI. Trimming removed 6 bases from V and 0 bases from J, with 8 bases in between. Here the CDR3 reads CASSLSLNTEAFF. The CDR3 DNA reads as TGTGCCAGCTCTCTAAGCTTGAACACTGAAGCTTTCTTT. The full variable domain, completed using reference TRBV18 and TRBJ1-1, is NAGVMQNPRHLVRRRGQEARLRCSPMKGHSHVYWYRQLPEEGLKFMVYLQKENIIDESGMPKERFSAEFPKEGPSILRIQQVVRGDSAAYFCASSLSLNTEAFFGQGTRLTVV.

This clone was counted between two and nine times. This sequence joins TRBV5-1 and TRBJ1-6; TRBD1 is a possible D gene (6 bases). CDR3 size: 17 residues. The V end lost 0 bases, the J end lost 2 bases, and 12 bases lay between the germline ends. Looked up from germline, CDR1 is SGHRS and CDR2 is YFSETQ. The CDR3 is CASSLATGLAYNSPLHF. The CDR3 nucleotides read TGCGCCAGCAGCTTGGCCACAGGGCTGGCCTATAATTCACCCCTCCACTTT.

V is TRBV10-3 and J is TRBJ1-2; 8 nucleotides align to TRBD1. V gave up 7 bases and J gave up 2 bases; unmatched junction bases: 6. The germline CDR1 and CDR2 sequences are ENHRY and SYGVKD. The CDR3 is 14 amino acids. The CDR3 reads CAIKDREGNYGYTF. For the CDR3, the DNA is TGTGCCATCAAGGACAGGGAGGGGAACTATGGCTACACCTTC.